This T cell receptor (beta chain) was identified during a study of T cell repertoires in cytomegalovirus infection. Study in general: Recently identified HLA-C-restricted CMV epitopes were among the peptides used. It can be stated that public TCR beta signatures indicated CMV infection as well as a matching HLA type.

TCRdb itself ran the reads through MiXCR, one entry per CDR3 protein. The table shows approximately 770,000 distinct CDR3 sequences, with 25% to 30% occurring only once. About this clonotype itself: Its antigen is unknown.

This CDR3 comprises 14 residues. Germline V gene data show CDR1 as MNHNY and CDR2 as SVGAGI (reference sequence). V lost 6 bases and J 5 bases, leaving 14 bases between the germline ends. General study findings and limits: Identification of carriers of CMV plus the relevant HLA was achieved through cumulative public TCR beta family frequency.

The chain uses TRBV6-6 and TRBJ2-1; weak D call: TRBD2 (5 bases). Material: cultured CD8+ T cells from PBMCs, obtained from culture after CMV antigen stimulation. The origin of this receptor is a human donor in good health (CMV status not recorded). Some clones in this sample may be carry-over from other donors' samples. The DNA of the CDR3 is TGTGCCAGCAGCCTGGACTTATCGGACAATGAGCAGTTCTTC. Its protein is CASSLDLSDNEQFF.